A selection of T cell receptor beta chains follows, all from one sample in a study of molecular identifiers for immune sequencing clone quantification. TCRdb called the PCR reads again in MiXCR, with one record for every CDR3 protein. This table has tens of thousands of distinct CDR3 sequences, roughly a fifth appearing once. The sample consisted of naive CD8+ T cells from blood, with Jurkat cell RNA spiked in. These receptors were taken from a human donor in good health. Some libraries in this study had Jurkat cell RNA spiked in. Each CDR3 is given with its conserved first and last residue. A D gene is named only where the DNA matches it firmly. The size field is filled for only some rows; it gives once, few, many or a size class.

v_call	clone_size	j_call	d_call	cdr3_nt	cdr3_aa
TRBV29-1	many	TRBJ1-1	.	TGCAGCGTTGTTGGGGGGATTAATATGGGCACTGAAGCTTTCTTT	CSVVGGINMGTEAFF
TRBV28	many	TRBJ2-3	TRBD2	TGTGCCAGCAGTTCGCGGACTAGTGCAGATACGCAGTATTTT	CASSSRTSADTQYF
TRBV27	many	TRBJ2-3	TRBD1	TGTGCCAGCAGTTTAAGGGGGCTAGCTGATACGCAGTATTTT	CASSLRGLADTQYF
TRBV6-5	many	TRBJ2-3	.	TGTGCCAGCAGGACCGGGTCGGCGATGGATACGCAGTATTTT	CASRTGSAMDTQYF
TRBV4-1	many	TRBJ1-1	.	TGCGCCAGCAGCCAAATGAACACTGAAGCTTTCTTT	CASSQMNTEAFF
TRBV10-3	many	TRBJ1-1	.	TGTGCCATCAGGGACCTGAACACTGAAGCTTTCTTT	CAIRDLNTEAFF
TRBV3-1	many	TRBJ1-1	.	TGTGCCAGCAGCCAAGTTCGGGGGGGCGGTGGGACTGAAGCTTTCTTT	CASSQVRGGGGTEAFF
TRBV11-2	many	TRBJ2-4	TRBD2	TGTGCCAGCAGCTTAACTAGCGGGGTAGCCAAAAACATTCAGTACTTC	CASSLTSGVAKNIQYF
TRBV6-5	.	TRBJ2-1	.	TGTGCCAGCAGTTCCTACGATGAGCAGTTCTTC	CASSSYDEQFF
TRBV5-6	many	TRBJ2-7	.	TGTGCCAGCAGCCTGGAGGGGGCTAGCTCCTACGAGCAGTACTTC	CASSLEGASSYEQYF
TRBV28	many	TRBJ2-3	TRBD2	TGTGCCAGCAGTTTGCGCGGGAGTACAGATACGCAGTATTTT	CASSLRGSTDTQYF
TRBV7-9	many	TRBJ2-2	TRBD2	TGTGCCAGCAGCTCTCCTGGGGCTAGCGGGATTGGCGGGGAGCTGTTTTTT	CASSSPGASGIGGELFF
TRBV30	.	TRBJ2-3	TRBD2	TGTGCCTGGAGTGGCAGTCGGGGGGGCCTAGGAGATACGCAGTATTTT	CAWSGSRGGLGDTQYF
TRBV4-1	many	TRBJ2-5	TRBD2	TGCGCCAGCAGCCAAGATCTAGCGGGAGATATAGAGACCCAGTACTTC	CASSQDLAGDIETQYF
TRBV7-9	many	TRBJ1-1	.	TGTGCCAGCACCGGGAGCACTGAAGCTTTCTTT	CASTGSTEAFF
TRBV5-1	few	TRBJ2-1	TRBD2	TGCGCCAGCAGCTTGGAGACTAGCGGGGCGTACAATGAGCAGTTCTTC	CASSLETSGAYNEQFF
TRBV28	.	TRBJ1-2	TRBD1	TGTGCCAGCAGTTTCCAGGGGGCGATCTCTAACTATGGCTACACCTTC	CASSFQGAISNYGYTF
TRBV4-1	few	TRBJ2-7	TRBD1	TGCGCCAGCAGCTACCGGGACAGAAACTACGAGCAGTACTTC	CASSYRDRNYEQYF
TRBV5-4	many	TRBJ1-6	.	TGTGCCAGCAGTTATGGACAGTATAATTCACCCCTCCACTTT	CASSYGQYNSPLHF
TRBV7-9	many	TRBJ1-1	.	TGTGCCAGCAGCCCCCGTGCCGGCACGAACACTGAAGCTTTCTTT	CASSPRAGTNTEAFF
TRBV19	.	TRBJ2-1	TRBD2	TGTGCCAGTACCCATAGCGGGGGTAACTCCTACAATGAGCAGTTCTTC	CASTHSGGNSYNEQFF
TRBV9	many	TRBJ2-2	TRBD2	TGTGCCAGCAGCGTAGCCCCAGGCGGGAGCGACACCGGGGAGCTGTTTTTT	CASSVAPGGSDTGELFF
TRBV21-1	many	TRBJ2-6	.	TGTGCCAGCAGCATGCCGACAGGGTACAGCTCTGGGGCCAACGTCCTGACTTTC	CASSMPTGYSSGANVLTF
TRBV5-1	.	TRBJ2-7	TRBD1	TGCGCCAGCAGTTTAACAGGGGGCGTTTTTTACGAGCAGTACTTC	CASSLTGGVFYEQYF
TRBV27	.	TRBJ2-7	.	TGTGCCAGCAGCCCGATTGTTTCTCGTATAGGGCATGCCTACGAGCAGTACTTC	CASSPIVSRIGHAYEQYF
TRBV7-9	many	TRBJ1-1	.	TGTGCCAGCAGCCCTCGGAGGGACATGAACACTGAAGCTTTCTTT	CASSPRRDMNTEAFF
TRBV18	few	TRBJ1-6	.	TGTGCCAGCTCGGACACCTACTCCTATAATTCACCCCTCCACTTT	CASSDTYSYNSPLHF
TRBV19	.	TRBJ1-5	.	TGTGCCAGTAGTCTATACCCGGGACCCAATCAGCCCCAGCATTTT	CASSLYPGPNQPQHF
TRBV5-6	.	TRBJ2-7	.	TGTGCCAGCAGCTTGGGCGGGACAGCTACGTCCTACGAGCAGTACTTC	CASSLGGTATSYEQYF
TRBV19	few	TRBJ2-1	.	TGTGCCAGTAGTATAGATCTTGGACAGTACAATGAGCAGTTCTTC	CASSIDLGQYNEQFF
TRBV7-9	.	TRBJ1-5	.	TGTGCCAGCAGCTTAGTCGGGGATCAGCCCCAGCATTTT	CASSLVGDQPQHF
TRBV4-3	many	TRBJ1-1	.	TGCGCCAGCAGCAACGGGCCGACTGAAGCTTTCTTT	CASSNGPTEAFF
TRBV7-9	.	TRBJ2-7	TRBD1	TGTGCCAGCAGCTCCCCGACAGGGGGTATGGACGAGCAGTACTTC	CASSSPTGGMDEQYF
TRBV7-9	.	TRBJ2-2	.	TGTGCCAGCAGCTACGTCACCGGCCAGCCAAACACCGGGGAGCTGTTTTTT	CASSYVTGQPNTGELFF
TRBV7-9	many	TRBJ2-7	.	TGTGCCAGCAGCCCCCCCTCGGCAGGGAACTCCTACGAGCAGTACTTC	CASSPPSAGNSYEQYF
TRBV9	.	TRBJ2-3	.	TGTGCCAGCAGCGCCACAGGGAGGACTAGCACAGATACGCAGTATTTT	CASSATGRTSTDTQYF
TRBV4-1	few	TRBJ2-7	TRBD1	TGCGCCAGCAGCCGAGGGGACAGGGACTACGAGCAGTACTTC	CASSRGDRDYEQYF
TRBV5-8	few	TRBJ2-7	.	TGTGCCAGCAGCTGGAGACAGACCCTCGCCTACGAGCAGTACTTC	CASSWRQTLAYEQYF
TRBV11-2	.	TRBJ2-5	TRBD1	TGTGCCAGCAGCATGAGGGGGCTGGGAGAGATCCAGTACTTC	CASSMRGLGEIQYF
TRBV6-5	many	TRBJ2-5	TRBD1	TGTGCCAGCAGTTACTCTCCGCCTAGGAAGGGGGCCGGGTATCCAGAGACCCAGTACTTC	CASSYSPPRKGAGYPETQYF
TRBV4-3	many	TRBJ2-1	TRBD1	TGCGCCAGCAGCCAAGTATTAGGGACAGGGAATGAGCAGTTCTTC	CASSQVLGTGNEQFF
TRBV19	many	TRBJ2-6	.	TGTGCCAGTAGTATAGTGGACACTTCTGGGGCCAACGTCCTGACTTTC	CASSIVDTSGANVLTF
TRBV28	few	TRBJ2-7	.	TGTGCCAGCAGTTCCCCCCCTCAGGGTAGTGGCGAGCAGTACTTC	CASSSPPQGSGEQYF